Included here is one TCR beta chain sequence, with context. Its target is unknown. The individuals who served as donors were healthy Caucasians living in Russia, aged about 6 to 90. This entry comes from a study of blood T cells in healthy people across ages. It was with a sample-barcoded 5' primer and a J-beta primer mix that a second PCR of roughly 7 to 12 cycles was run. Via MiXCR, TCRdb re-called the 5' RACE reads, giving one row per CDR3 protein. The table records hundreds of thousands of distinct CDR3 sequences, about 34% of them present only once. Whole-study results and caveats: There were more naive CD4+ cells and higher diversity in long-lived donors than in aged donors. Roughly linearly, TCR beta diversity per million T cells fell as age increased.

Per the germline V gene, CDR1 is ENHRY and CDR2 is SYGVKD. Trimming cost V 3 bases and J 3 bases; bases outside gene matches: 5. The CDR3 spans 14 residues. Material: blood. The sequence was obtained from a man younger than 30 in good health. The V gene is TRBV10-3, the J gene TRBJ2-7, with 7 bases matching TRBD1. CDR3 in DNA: TGTGCCATCAGTGATCCCCGACAGGGCTACGAGCAGTACTTC. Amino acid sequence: CAISDPRQGYEQYF.